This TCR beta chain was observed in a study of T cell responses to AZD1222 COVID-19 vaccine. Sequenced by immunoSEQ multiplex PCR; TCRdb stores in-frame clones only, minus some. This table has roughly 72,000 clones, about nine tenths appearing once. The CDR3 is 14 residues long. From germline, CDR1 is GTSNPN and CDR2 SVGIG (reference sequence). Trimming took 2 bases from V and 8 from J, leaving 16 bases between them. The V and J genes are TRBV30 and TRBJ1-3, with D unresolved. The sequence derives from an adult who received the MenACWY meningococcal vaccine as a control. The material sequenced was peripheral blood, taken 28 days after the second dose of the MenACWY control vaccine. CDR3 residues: CAWSSVPQADTIYF. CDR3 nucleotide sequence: TGTGCCTGGAGTAGTGTACCCCAAGCGGACACCATATATTTT.